This is a list of T cell receptor beta chains from one sample in a study of shared clonotypes between healthy human individuals. Clones were read by immunoSEQ multiplex PCR, and TCRdb kept only the in-frame ones, dropping some. Of about 2.4 million clones detected, 93% appear once; the ten largest clones hold roughly 0.39%. Input material: naive CD4+ T cells from PBMCs. Every receptor here comes from a man aged 18 to 30 in good health. Some clones in this sample may be carry-over from other donors' samples. Each CDR3 is given with its conserved first and last residue. Fields, in order: clone size, D gene, J gene, V gene, CDR3 protein, CDR3 DNA. D genes are given only for firm matches. Size is stated for part of the rows, as once, few or many counts, or as a class when the clone is expanded.

>NA|NA|TRBJ2-7|TRBV7-2
CASSWAAGTANYEQYF
TGTGCCAGCAGCTGGGCCGCCGGGACTGCAAATTACGAGCAGTACTTC
>NA|NA|TRBJ2-2|TRBV5-8
CASAQSENTGELFF
TGTGCCAGCGCTCAATCGGAAAACACCGGGGAGCTGTTTTTT
>NA|TRBD2|TRBJ2-2|TRBV11-2
CASRPIRGLRNTGELFF
TGTGCCAGCAGACCGATTAGGGGACTAAGGAACACCGGGGAGCTGTTTTTT
>NA|NA|TRBJ1-1|TRBV21-1
CASSVRTQGKNAEAFF
TGTGCCAGCAGCGTTCGAACCCAGGGTAAGAACGCTGAAGCTTTCTTT
>NA|NA|TRBJ2-1|TRBV9
CASSVALDSYNEQFF
TGTGCCAGCAGCGTGGCTTTGGACAGCTACAATGAGCAGTTCTTC
>NA|TRBD2|TRBJ2-1|TRBV5-3
CARSLSFLADPPNPEQFF
TGTGCCAGAAGCTTGAGCTTTCTAGCGGATCCCCCAAACCCTGAGCAGTTCTTC
>NA|NA|TRBJ2-2|TRBV30
CAWSNSNTGELFF
TGTGCCTGGAGTAACTCGAACACCGGGGAGCTGTTTTTT
>few|TRBD2|TRBJ2-1|TRBV2
CARGLAGGVNEQFF
TGTGCCAGGGGACTAGCGGGAGGTGTCAATGAGCAGTTCTTC
>NA|NA|TRBJ2-5|TRBV18
CASSPTGETQYF
TGTGCCAGCTCCCCGACGGGGGAGACCCAGTACTTC
>NA|TRBD2|TRBJ2-1|TRBV5-1
CASSGEGLSYNEQFF
TGCGCCAGCAGCGGGGAGGGACTTTCATACAATGAGCAGTTCTTC
>NA|NA|TRBJ2-1|TRBV7-9
CASRASGAGDNEQFF
TGTGCCAGCAGGGCATCGGGAGCGGGCGACAATGAGCAGTTCTTC
>NA|TRBD1|TRBJ1-4|TRBV5-1
CASSPDTSGTGGEKLFF
TGCGCCAGCAGCCCCGATACCTCTGGGACAGGGGGTGAAAAACTGTTTTTT
>NA|TRBD2|TRBJ2-1|TRBV7-8
CASSSNRGLAGGDEQFF
TGTGCCAGCAGCTCGAATCGGGGACTAGCGGGAGGGGATGAGCAGTTCTTC
>NA|TRBD1|TRBJ2-5|TRBV12-5
CASGQGLGTQYF
TGTGCTAGCGGACAGGGTTTGGGGACCCAGTACTTC
>NA|TRBD1|TRBJ2-3|TRBV7-9
CASSLAFGQGQADTQYF
TGTGCCAGCAGCTTAGCATTTGGACAGGGCCAGGCAGATACGCAGTATTTT
>NA|TRBD2|TRBJ2-1|TRBV2
CASGREWMNEQFF
TGTGCCAGCGGGCGGGAGTGGATGAATGAGCAGTTCTTC
>NA|NA|TRBJ1-3|TRBV11-2
CASSLESIPSGNTIYF
TGTGCCAGCAGCTTAGAAAGCATACCCTCTGGAAACACCATATATTTT
>NA|NA|TRBJ2-1|TRBV5-4
CASSSKRRDNEQFF
TGTGCCAGCAGCTCCAAAAGGCGCGACAATGAGCAGTTCTTC
>NA|TRBD1|TRBJ1-1|TRBV5-6
CASSFWRTGGNTEAFF
TGTGCCAGCAGCTTTTGGAGGACAGGGGGGAACACTGAAGCTTTCTTT
>NA|NA|TRBJ2-1|TRBV13
CASSRDGWSSYNEQFF
TGTGCCAGCAGCCGAGACGGCTGGAGCTCCTACAATGAGCAGTTCTTC
>once|TRBD1|TRBJ2-7|TRBV5-1
CASSLGDRDLYEQYF
TGCGCCAGCAGCTTGGGGGACAGGGACCTCTACGAGCAGTACTTC
>once|NA|TRBJ1-2|TRBV28
CASSSGAWVAFYGYTF
TGTGCCAGCAGTTCGGGGGCCTGGGTGGCCTTCTATGGCTACACCTTC
>NA|NA|TRBJ1-2|TRBV7-8
CASSIIRVGGYGYTF
TGTGCCAGCAGCATAATTAGAGTAGGGGGCTATGGCTACACCTTC
>NA|TRBD1|TRBJ1-2|TRBV5-6
CASSPLGTVTNYGYTF
TGTGCCAGCAGCCCCCTCGGGACAGTAACCAACTATGGCTACACCTTC
>NA|NA|TRBJ1-2|TRBV6-1
CASSELGIGGYTF
TGTGCCAGCAGTGAGCTCGGGATTGGTGGCTACACCTTC
>NA|NA|TRBJ2-3|TRBV5-6
CASSLGGQGGADTQYF
TGTGCCAGCAGCTTGGGTGGGCAGGGGGGTGCAGATACGCAGTATTTT
>NA|TRBD1|TRBJ2-1|TRBV5-1
CASSLGDRVNEQFF
TGCGCCAGCAGCTTGGGGGACAGGGTAAATGAGCAGTTCTTC
>NA|NA|TRBJ1-2|TRBV2
CASGRTANYGYTF
TGTGCCAGCGGTCGGACAGCTAACTATGGCTACACCTTC
>NA|NA|TRBJ2-1|TRBV6-6
CASSYQGGEQFF
TGTGCCAGCAGTTACCAGGGGGGTGAGCAGTTCTTC
>NA|TRBD2|TRBJ2-3|TRBV6-5
CASSYGGLAGTDTQYF
TGTGCCAGCAGTTATGGGGGACTAGCTGGCACAGATACGCAGTATTTT
>NA|TRBD1|TRBJ1-5|TRBV27
CASSPGTGSNQPQHF
TGTGCCAGCAGTCCCGGGACAGGGAGCAATCAGCCCCAGCATTTT
>NA|TRBD2|TRBJ2-3|TRBV7-9
CASSQGLAGTDTQYF
TGTGCCAGCAGCCAAGGACTAGCAGGCACAGATACGCAGTATTTT
>NA|NA|TRBJ2-7|TRBV5-1
CASSLLPGGQSSYEQYF
TGCGCCAGCAGCTTGCTACCCGGGGGGCAGAGCTCCTACGAGCAGTACTTC
>NA|TRBD1|TRBJ1-4|TRBV29-1
CSVARGFNEKLFF
TGCAGCGTGGCCAGGGGGTTTAATGAAAAACTGTTTTTT
>NA|NA|TRBJ2-2|TRBV9
CASNPTGTGELFF
TGTGCCAGCAACCCAACAGGGACCGGGGAGCTGTTTTTT
>NA|NA|TRBJ2-6|TRBV9
CASSPIVESGANVLTF
TGTGCCAGCAGCCCCATTGTTGAATCTGGGGCCAACGTCCTGACTTTC
>NA|TRBD2|TRBJ2-7|TRBV30
CAWSAGTSGSSEQYF
TGTGCCTGGAGTGCAGGGACTAGCGGGAGTTCCGAGCAGTACTTC
>NA|NA|TRBJ2-7|TRBV5-1
CASSLAAGTFYEQYF
TGCGCCAGCAGCTTGGCCGCCGGGACCTTCTACGAGCAGTACTTC
>NA|TRBD2|TRBJ2-7|TRBV4-3
CASSPGLAGAYEQYF
TGCGCCAGCAGTCCCGGACTAGCGGGCGCCTACGAGCAGTACTTC
>once|TRBD2|TRBJ2-1|TRBV5-6
CASSRLAGGSYNEQFF
TGTGCCAGCAGCCGATTAGCGGGCGGGTCCTACAATGAGCAGTTCTTC
>NA|NA|TRBJ1-4|TRBV5-5
CASSPDSNEKLFF
TGTGCCAGCAGCCCGGACAGTAATGAAAAACTGTTTTTT
>NA|NA|TRBJ2-3|TRBV7-9
CASSLSGRQDTQYF
TGTGCCAGCAGCTTATCTGGGAGACAAGATACGCAGTATTTT
>NA|TRBD2|TRBJ2-2|TRBV5-1
CASSPPGLAGGGTGELFF
TGCGCCAGCAGCCCCCCGGGACTAGCGGGAGGAGGGACCGGGGAGCTGTTTTTT
>NA|NA|TRBJ1-1|TRBV28
CASSPHGGNTEAFF
TGTGCCAGCAGTCCCCATGGGGGGAACACTGAAGCTTTCTTT
>NA|NA|TRBJ1-2|TRBV28
CASSAGGAGAVYGYTF
TGTGCCAGCAGTGCCGGGGGGGCAGGGGCCGTCTATGGCTACACCTTC
>NA|TRBD1|TRBJ2-1|TRBV14
CASSHLLGTGLNEQFF
TGTGCCAGCAGCCATCTCCTTGGGACAGGGTTAAATGAGCAGTTCTTC
>NA|TRBD2|TRBJ2-3|TRBV28
CASSLYPSGPTDTQYF
TGTGCCAGCAGTTTATATCCTAGCGGACCCACAGATACGCAGTATTTT
>NA|TRBD2|TRBJ2-1|TRBV9
CASSVPSGREYNEQFF
TGTGCCAGCAGCGTACCTAGCGGGAGGGAATACAATGAGCAGTTCTTC
>NA|NA|TRBJ1-1|TRBV19
CASSIVRGDTEAFF
TGTGCCAGTAGTATAGTGCGAGGGGACACTGAAGCTTTCTTT
>NA|NA|TRBJ2-4|TRBV27
CASSLMGGLAKNIQYF
TGTGCCAGCAGTTTAATGGGCGGACTAGCCAAAAACATTCAGTACTTC
>NA|NA|TRBJ2-5|TRBV2
CASNERFAAETQYF
TGTGCCAGCAACGAAAGGTTCGCGGCGGAGACCCAGTACTTC
>NA|NA|TRBJ2-3|TRBV10-3
CAISVSLSSTDTQYF
TGTGCCATCAGTGTGTCACTCTCTAGCACAGATACGCAGTATTTT
>NA|TRBD1|TRBJ1-1|TRBV6-5
CASSSDREGSEAFF
TGTGCCAGCAGCTCCGACAGGGAGGGGAGTGAAGCTTTCTTT
>NA|TRBD2|TRBJ2-2|TRBV5-4
CASRPSGSQWSGELFF
TGTGCCAGCAGACCTAGCGGGAGTCAGTGGAGCGGGGAGCTGTTTTTT
>once|NA|TRBJ2-1|TRBV28
CASSITGLAYNEQFF
TGTGCCAGCAGCATAACGGGACTCGCCTACAATGAGCAGTTCTTC
>NA|NA|TRBJ2-5|TRBV11-3
CASSPGDIFTQETQYF
TGTGCCAGCAGCCCGGGGGACATTTTTACCCAAGAGACCCAGTACTTC
>NA|TRBD2|TRBJ2-1|TRBV11-3
CASSLGGTSGRTQRDEQFF
TGTGCCAGCAGCTTAGGTGGGACTAGCGGGAGAACTCAAAGAGATGAGCAGTTCTTC
>once|TRBD1|TRBJ1-1|TRBV29-1
CSVDMETGGSEAFF
TGCAGCGTTGACATGGAGACAGGGGGCAGCGAAGCTTTCTTT
>NA|TRBD1|TRBJ2-7|TRBV29-1
CSVINDRGPYEQYF
TGCAGCGTAATAAATGACAGGGGCCCCTACGAGCAGTACTTC
>once|NA|TRBJ1-2|TRBV4-3
CASSQGRFYGYTF
TGCGCCAGCAGCCAAGGAAGGTTCTATGGCTACACCTTC